Presented here are 23 T cell receptor beta chains from one specimen sequenced in a study of cytomegalovirus exposure and HLA in healthy donors. It was with 60 Vbeta and 13 Jbeta primers that the PCR ran. Sequencing was performed with immunoSEQ multiplex PCR; in TCRdb, only in-frame clones are kept and a portion is missing. This sample has 200,000 or so clones, with 80% to 85% found just once. Source material: PBMCs. All receptors come from a woman under 30 in good health and CMV-seropositive.

The CDR3 is CASSTGTTITDTQYF. For the CDR3, the DNA is TGTGCCAGCAGCACGGGGACTACAATTACAGATACGCAGTATTTT. The rearrangement joins TRBV7-9 to TRBJ2-3; 7 nucleotides agree with TRBD2. In germline, CDR1 is SEHNR, CDR2 FQNEAQ (reference sequence). CDR3 length equals 15 residues. J gave up 3 bases and V 5 bases, and 8 bases lay outside the gene matches.

This chain joins TRBV6-5 and TRBJ2-1; 10 nucleotides line up with TRBD1. The CDR3 covers 15 residues. Germline V gene lookup returns CDR1 MNHEY and CDR2 SVGAGI. Unmatched junction bases numbered 3, after V lost 2 bases and J lost 5 bases. CDR3 protein: CASSYRDRGNNEQFF. The CDR3 DNA follows: TGTGCCAGCAGTTACCGGGACAGGGGCAACAATGAGCAGTTCTTC.

The V call is TRBV5-1, the J call TRBJ1-6; 7 nucleotides match TRBD1. V gave up 0 bases and J gave up 8 bases; unmatched junction bases: 5. CDR1 is SGHRS, CDR2 YFSETQ, per germline. The CDR3 runs 15 residues. CDR3 in DNA: TGCGCCAGCAGCTTGGAGATAGGGACAGATTCACCCCTCCACTTT. It yields the protein CASSLEIGTDSPLHF.

The chain combines TRBV4-3 with TRBJ2-3; maybe TRBD1 (7 bases). Germline V gene lookup returns CDR1 LGHNA and CDR2 YSLEER. This CDR3 is 16 amino acids long. Trimming cost V 0 bases and J 4 bases, with 14 bases left between them. As DNA, the CDR3 is TGCGCCAGCAGCCAAGAGATTGGAGGGGGCGCAGATACGCAGTATTTT. It encodes CASSQEIGGGADTQYF.

The chain recombines TRBV7-9 with TRBJ2-4; D may be TRBD1 (6 bases). CDR1 SEHNR and CDR2 FQNEAQ come from the germline V gene (reference sequence). The CDR3 extends over 12 amino acids. The V and J ends lost 5 bases and 6 bases respectively, with 8 bases between them. The CDR3 region is CASSEQGNIQYF. In DNA, the CDR3 is TGTGCCAGCAGCGAACAGGGAAACATTCAGTACTTC.

This chain uses TRBV6-6 with TRBJ2-1, with TRBD2 matching 9 bases. Per the germline V gene, CDR1 is MNHNY and CDR2 is SVGAGI (reference sequence). The CDR3 is made up of 14 amino acids. Trimming took 7 bases from V and 7 from J; bases not matched to a gene: 8. CDR3 sequence: CASTPGGGANEQFF. The CDR3 nucleotides are TGTGCCAGCACCCCAGGCGGGGGGGCTAATGAGCAGTTCTTC.

As for this clone: Germline and junction disagree at one end, which may indicate a read error. V usage is TRBV18 and J usage is TRBJ1-4; the D is unclear. Germline V gene lookup returns CDR1 KGHSH and CDR2 LQKENI. The CDR3 extends over 17 amino acids. This chain's CDR3 is CASSPRESQLSNEKLFF. DNA for the CDR3: TGTGCCAGCTCGCCACGGGAGTCACAGCTTTCTAATGAAAAACTGTTTTTT. The full variable domain, in which reference TRBV18 and TRBJ1-4 provide the parts outside the CDR3, is NAGVMQNPRHLVRRRGQEARLRCSPMKGHSHVYWYRQLPEEGLKFMVYLQKENIIDESGMPKERFSAEFPKEGPSILRIQQVVRGDSAAYFCASSPRESQLSNEKLFFGSGTQLSVL.

V and J are TRBV6-5 and TRBJ1-6, with D perhaps TRBD1 (6 bases). The ends were cut back, 3 bases at V and 5 bases at J, with 14 bases in the middle. Germline-derived CDR1 and CDR2 are MNHEY and SVGAGI. The CDR3 is 16 residues long. CDR3 sequence (DNA): TGTGCCAGCAGTTATTACGCGACAGGAGATAATTCACCCCTCCACTTT. Translating gives CASSYYATGDNSPLHF.

For the CDR3, the DNA is TGTGCCAGCAGTGAATATTATGGCGGGGGGCACTCAGATACGCAGTATTTT. Translated, it gives CASSEYYGGGHSDTQYF. J is TRBJ2-3 and V is TRBV25-1; 8 nucleotides agree with TRBD2. This CDR3 is 17 amino acids long. The germline V gene has CDR1 MGHDK and CDR2 SYGVNS. Trimming at V came to 0 bases and at J to 4 bases, leaving 9 bases not matched to a gene.

This chain uses TRBV14 with TRBJ1-1; possibly TRBD1 for D (5 bases). CDR3 length: 15 amino acids. Deletions cut 1 base from V and 5 bases from J, with 14 bases between. The germline V gene encodes CDR1 SGHDN and CDR2 FVKESK. The CDR3 protein is CASSQAPRGETEAFF. In DNA, the CDR3 is TGTGCCAGCAGCCAAGCTCCCCGGGGGGAGACTGAAGCTTTCTTT.

The genes are TRBV5-1 and TRBJ1-1; D is possibly TRBD1 (5 bases). The V gene lost 3 bases and the J gene lost 6 bases, with 15 bases spanning the gap. The germline CDR1 and CDR2 sequences are SGHRS and YFSETQ. There are 14 residues in the CDR3. CDR3 loop: CASSSRQGYAEAFF. CDR3 in DNA: TGCGCCAGCAGCTCGCGGCAGGGATACGCTGAAGCTTTCTTT.

The rearrangement uses TRBV7-3 and TRBJ2-1, with 8 nucleotides matching TRBD2. Germline V gene lookup returns CDR1 SGHTA and CDR2 FQGTGA. This CDR3 contains 15 residues. V lost 3 bases, J lost 4 bases, and 5 bases stayed unmatched. DNA for the CDR3: TGTGCCAGCAGCTTTGACGGGGGGGCTTACAATGAGCAGTTCTTC. Its translation is CASSFDGGAYNEQFF.

The rearrangement uses TRBV6-4 and TRBJ2-3; TRBD1 is a possible D gene (8 bases). V lost 8 bases, J lost 3 bases, and 15 bases lay in between. The CDR3 runs 14 residues. CDR1 is MRHNA and CDR2 is SNTAGT in the germline V gene. The chain's CDR3 is CASGQGGGTDTQYF. Written as DNA, the CDR3 is TGTGCCAGCGGACAGGGCGGGGGAACAGATACGCAGTATTTT.

This chain links TRBV2 with TRBJ1-2; D might be TRBD1 (6 bases). V was pared by 7 bases and J by 0 bases, with 15 bases between. Germline CDR1 SNHLY, CDR2 FYNNEI. The CDR3 contains 15 residues. The CDR3 spells CASTNPGDANYGYTF. The CDR3 nucleotides are TGTGCCAGCACTAACCCAGGGGACGCTAACTATGGCTACACCTTC.

The rearrangement links TRBV6-5 to TRBJ2-1, with D unclear. Germline V gene lookup returns CDR1 MNHEY and CDR2 SVGAGI. The ends were cut back, 2 bases at V and 0 bases at J, with 11 bases in the middle. The CDR3 totals 16 residues. This CDR3 reads CASSYGPSNSYNEQFF. CDR3 DNA: TGTGCCAGCAGTTACGGCCCCAGTAACTCCTACAATGAGCAGTTCTTC.

The chain combines TRBV28 with TRBJ1-1; TRBD1 matches 10 bases. From germline, CDR1 is MDHEN and CDR2 SYDVKM. The V and J ends lost 6 bases and 3 bases, in that order; junction bases with no gene match: 13. This CDR3 contains 17 residues. The CDR3 protein is CASREPGQGPLYTEAFF. The CDR3 bases are TGTGCCAGCAGGGAACCGGGACAGGGGCCTCTTTACACTGAAGCTTTCTTT.

This clone has just a few counts. CDR3 protein: CASSSNRDRGRTQYF. CDR3 nucleotide sequence: TGCGCCAGCAGTTCGAACCGGGACAGGGGCCGTACGCAGTATTTT. The chain employs TRBV5-1 and TRBJ2-3; 10 bases agree with TRBD1. Germline values: CDR1 SGHRS, CDR2 YFSETQ. This CDR3 comprises 15 residues. V dropped 5 bases and J dropped 8; count of bases not matched to a gene: 11.

This clone has just a few counts. The genes are TRBV30 and TRBJ1-1, with D possibly matching TRBD1 (6 bases). The CDR3 loop spans 14 amino acids. Germline V CDR1 and CDR2: GTSNPN, SVGIG (reference sequence). Trimming took off 8 bases at V and 1 base at J, with 17 bases between the two ends. This CDR3 reads CAGLTWGRNTEAFF. The CDR3, as DNA: TGTGCCGGGCTAACCTGGGGGCGGAACACTGAAGCTTTCTTT.

The chain joins TRBV20-1 to TRBJ2-1; D gene ambiguous. The CDR3 covers 11 residues. Trimming took off 0 bases at V and 9 bases at J, with 6 bases between the two ends. Germline loops: CDR1 DFQATT, CDR2 SNEGSKA (reference sequence). CDR3 sequence reads: CSARDPVEQFF. CDR3 coding DNA: TGCAGTGCTAGAGATCCTGTTGAGCAGTTCTTC.

The chain couples TRBV4-3 to TRBJ1-1; maybe TRBD1 (6 bases). The CDR3 consists of 16 residues. V was clipped by 4 bases and J by 0 bases, with 15 bases between them. CDR1 is LGHNA, CDR2 YSLEER, per germline. CDR3 loop: CASSPTPSGVNTEAFF. The DNA for the CDR3 is TGCGCCAGCAGCCCTACCCCCTCAGGGGTGAACACTGAAGCTTTCTTT.

The chain employs TRBV7-9 and TRBJ2-1; 9 positions agree with TRBD1. The CDR3 loop spans 15 amino acids. Germline V gene data show CDR1 as SEHNR and CDR2 as FQNEAQ (reference sequence). The V and J ends lost 5 bases and 8 bases, in that order; junction bases with no gene match: 10. The CDR3 loop is CASSKPGTGRYEQFF. CDR3 bases: TGTGCCAGCAGCAAACCAGGGACAGGGCGATATGAGCAGTTCTTC. Based on the CDR3 plus reference TRBV7-9 and TRBJ2-1, the full variable domain is DTGVSQNPRHKITKRGQNVTFRCDPISEHNRLYWYRQTLGQGPEFLTYFQNEAQLEKSRLLSDRFSAERPKGSFSTLEIQRTEQGDSAMYLCASSKPGTGRYEQFFGPGTRLTVL.

V and J are TRBV6-5 and TRBJ1-5, with D possibly matching TRBD1 (6 bases). V was cut by 6 bases and J by 6 bases, with 15 bases left in between. The CDR3 sequence is 14 residues long. Germline lookup yields CDR1 MNHEY and CDR2 SVGAGI. The CDR3 sequence: CASRRTVGGQPQHF. CDR3 bases: TGTGCCAGCAGGAGGACAGTCGGCGGTCAGCCCCAGCATTTT.

The chain joins TRBV2 to TRBJ2-4; D remains ambiguous. Germline V gene lookup returns CDR1 SNHLY and CDR2 FYNNEI. This CDR3 contains 12 residues. V was pared by 6 bases and J by 3 bases, with 6 bases between. CDR3 sequence: CASRVSKNIQYF. CDR3 nucleotides: TGTGCCAGCAGGGTGAGCAAAAACATTCAGTACTTC. The full variable domain, in which reference TRBV2 and TRBJ2-4 provide the parts outside the CDR3, is EPEVTQTPSHQVTQMGQEVILRCVPISNHLYFYWYRQILGQKVEFLVSFYNNEISEKSEIFDDQFSVERPDGSNFTLKIRSTKLEDSAMYFCASRVSKNIQYFGAGTRLSVL.